This T cell receptor beta chain stems from a study of OX40 agonist ivuxolimab in advanced cancers. Study background: Ivuxolimab, an antibody acting as an agonist of OX40 (CD134), was used to treat patients. General study findings and limits: CD8+ T cells were the subset that, on average, had more expanded clones than CD4+. At 0.1 to 3.0 mg/kg and by week 6, clonal expansion occurred in CD4+ and CD8+ blood T cells.

Baseline, cycle 4 day 1, and cycle 7 day 1 were the blood sampling points. Profiling relied on immunoSEQ multiplex PCR, and the TCRdb table lists in-frame clones only, not all of them. The table has nearly 80,000 clones, roughly four fifths seen once. V lost 1 base, J lost 6 bases, and 6 bases lay in between. The CDR3 covers 13 residues. Germline values: CDR1 SEHNR, CDR2 FQNEAQ (reference sequence). Regarding this clone: Antigen: not known.

The chain joins TRBV7-9 to TRBJ2-2; D may be TRBD1 (5 bases). The clonotype originates from an adult with an advanced solid tumor such as melanoma, head and neck, liver or kidney cancer. The sequencing here drew on CD4+ or CD8+ T cells sorted from blood, taken in a trial of the OX40 agonist ivuxolimab. The CDR3 region has the DNA TGTGCCAGCAGCTTAGAGGGGCCCGGGGAGCTGTTTTTT. This codes for CASSLEGPGELFF.